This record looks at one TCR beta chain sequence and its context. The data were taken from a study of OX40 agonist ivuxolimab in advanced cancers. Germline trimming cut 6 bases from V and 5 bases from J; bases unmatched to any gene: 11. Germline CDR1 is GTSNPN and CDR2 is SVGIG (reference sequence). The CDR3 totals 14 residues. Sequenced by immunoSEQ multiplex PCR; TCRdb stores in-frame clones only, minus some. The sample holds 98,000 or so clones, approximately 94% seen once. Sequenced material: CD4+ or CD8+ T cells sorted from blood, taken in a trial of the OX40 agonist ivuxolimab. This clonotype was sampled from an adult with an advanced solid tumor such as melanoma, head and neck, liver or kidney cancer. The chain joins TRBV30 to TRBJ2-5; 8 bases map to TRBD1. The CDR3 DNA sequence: TGTGCCTGTCACAGGACAGGGATTACGGAGACCCAGTACTTC. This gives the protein CACHRTGITETQYF.